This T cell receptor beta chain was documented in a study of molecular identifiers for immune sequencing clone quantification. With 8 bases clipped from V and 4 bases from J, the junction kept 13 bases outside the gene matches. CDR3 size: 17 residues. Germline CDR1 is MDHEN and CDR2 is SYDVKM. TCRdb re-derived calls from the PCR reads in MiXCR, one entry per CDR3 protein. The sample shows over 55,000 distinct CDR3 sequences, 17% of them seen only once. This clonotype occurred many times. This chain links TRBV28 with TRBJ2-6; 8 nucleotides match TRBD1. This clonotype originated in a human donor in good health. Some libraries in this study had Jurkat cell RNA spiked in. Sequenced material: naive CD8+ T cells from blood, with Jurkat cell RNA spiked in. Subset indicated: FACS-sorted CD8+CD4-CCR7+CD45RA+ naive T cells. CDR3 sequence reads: CASALTGGLSGANVLTF. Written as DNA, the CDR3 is TGTGCCAGCGCACTAACAGGGGGACTGTCGGGGGCCAACGTCCTGACTTTC.